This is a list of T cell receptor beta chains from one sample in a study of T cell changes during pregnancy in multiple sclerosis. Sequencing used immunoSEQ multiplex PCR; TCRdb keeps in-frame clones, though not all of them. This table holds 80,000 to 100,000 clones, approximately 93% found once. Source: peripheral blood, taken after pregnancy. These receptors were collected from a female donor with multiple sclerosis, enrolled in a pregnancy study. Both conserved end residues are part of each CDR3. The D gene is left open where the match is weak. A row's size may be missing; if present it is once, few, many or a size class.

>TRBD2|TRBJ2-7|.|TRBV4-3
TGCGCCAGCAGCCATCCTAGGCAGGGCAGCGGGAGGGTTTACGAGCAGTACTTC
CASSHPRQGSGRVYEQYF
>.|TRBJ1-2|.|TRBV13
TGTGCCAGCAGCTACCCCAACCAGGGGACCCATGGCTACACCTTC
CASSYPNQGTHGYTF
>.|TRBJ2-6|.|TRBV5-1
TGCGCCAGCAGCCTATACGGACAGATACGCCTCTCCGGGGCCAACGTCCTGACTTTC
CASSLYGQIRLSGANVLTF
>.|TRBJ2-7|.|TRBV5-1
TGCGCCAGCAGCTTGGATCCCGGAGTAAACTACGAGCAGTACTTC
CASSLDPGVNYEQYF
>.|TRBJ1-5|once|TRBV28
TGTGCCAGCAGTTATCGTTCGCAGGGGCAGAATCAGCCCCAGCATTTT
CASSYRSQGQNQPQHF
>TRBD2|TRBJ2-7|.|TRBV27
TGTGCCAGCAGTCCCACGGGCGGGAGCTGGTACGAGCAGTACTTC
CASSPTGGSWYEQYF
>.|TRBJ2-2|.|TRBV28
TGTGCCAGCGTAGAGACAGTCTCCGGGGAGCTGTTTTTT
CASVETVSGELFF
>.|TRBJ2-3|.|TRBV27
TGTGCCAGCTCCCTTCCTGGCGGCGATACGCAGTATTTT
CASSLPGGDTQYF
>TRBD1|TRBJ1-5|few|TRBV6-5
TGTGCCAGCAGTGGACAGGGTGGTAATCAGCCCCAGCATTTT
CASSGQGGNQPQHF
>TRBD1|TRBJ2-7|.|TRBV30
TGTGCCTGGTCGCGGGACAGGGGATTTTACGAGCAGTACTTC
CAWSRDRGFYEQYF
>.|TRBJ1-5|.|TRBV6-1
TGTGCCAGCAGTTATCAGTATAGCAATCAGCCCCAGCATTTT
CASSYQYSNQPQHF
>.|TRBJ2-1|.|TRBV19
TGTGCCAGTAGTATGCCCGGCGGGATGGGGGAGCAGTTCTTC
CASSMPGGMGEQFF
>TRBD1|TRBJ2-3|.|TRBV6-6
TGTGCCAGCAGTTACCAGGGGGCGAGGTCAGATACGCAGTATTTT
CASSYQGARSDTQYF
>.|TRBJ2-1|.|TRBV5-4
TGTGCCAGCAGCGCCGGACAGTTTAGGAATGAGCAGTTCTTC
CASSAGQFRNEQFF
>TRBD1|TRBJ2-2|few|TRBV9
TGTGCCAGCAGCGAACGGACAGGTGTAAACACCGGGGAGCTGTTTTTT
CASSERTGVNTGELFF
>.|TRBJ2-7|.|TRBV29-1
TGCAGCGTTCGCGGGACCGCGCTTCACTACGAGCAGTACTTC
CSVRGTALHYEQYF
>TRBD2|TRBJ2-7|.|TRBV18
TGTGCCAGCTCACAAACCGGGACTAGTTTCTCCTACGAGCAGTACTTC
CASSQTGTSFSYEQYF
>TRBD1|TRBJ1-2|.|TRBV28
TGTGCCAGCAGTAAACAGGGGGCGGTGGGTGGCTACACCTTC
CASSKQGAVGGYTF
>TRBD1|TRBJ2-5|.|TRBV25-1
TGTGCCAGCAGTGAATTGGCCTTGGGACAGAGGACCCGTGCGTCCCAGTACTTC
CASSELALGQRTRASQYF
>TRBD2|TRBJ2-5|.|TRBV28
TGTGCCAGCAGCCGAGGGGGACTAGCGGGAGGAAGGGAGACCCAGTACTTC
CASSRGGLAGGRETQYF
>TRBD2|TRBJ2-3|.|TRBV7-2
TGTGCCAGCAGCGGGAGACTAGCGGGAGGGCCATATACGCAGTATTTT
CASSGRLAGGPYTQYF
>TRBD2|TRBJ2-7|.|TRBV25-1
TGTGCCAGCAGTGGGCTAGCGGGAGCCTACGAGCAGTACTTC
CASSGLAGAYEQYF
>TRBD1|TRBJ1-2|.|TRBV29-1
TGCAGCGTTGAAGATCAGGGGGCAGGCTATGGCTACACCTTC
CSVEDQGAGYGYTF
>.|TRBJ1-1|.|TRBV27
TGTGCCAGCAGTTTGACTTGGGTGAACACTGAAGCTTTCTTT
CASSLTWVNTEAFF
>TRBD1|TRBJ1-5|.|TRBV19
TGTGCCAGTAGTACCGGGCCCCTACAGGGGGCCAGACAGCCCCAGCATTTT
CASSTGPLQGARQPQHF
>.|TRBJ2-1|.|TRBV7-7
TGTGCCAGCTCCAGGGGGGTTAGCTCCTACAATGAGCAGTTCTTC
CASSRGVSSYNEQFF
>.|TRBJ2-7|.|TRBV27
TGTGCCAGCAGTCCGAGACAGGATTTTCCCTACGAGCAGTACTTC
CASSPRQDFPYEQYF
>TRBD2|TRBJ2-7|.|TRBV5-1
TGCGCCAGCAGCTTTGGAGCGGGAGGGGTCTCCAACGAGCAGTACTTC
CASSFGAGGVSNEQYF
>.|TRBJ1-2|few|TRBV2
TGTGCCAGCGGGAATCCCAGGGCCTATGGCTACACCTTC
CASGNPRAYGYTF
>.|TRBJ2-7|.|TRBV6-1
TGTGCCAGCAGTGAAGTATATAAGAGCTACGAGCAGTACTTC
CASSEVYKSYEQYF
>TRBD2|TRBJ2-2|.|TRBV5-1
TGCGCCAGCAGCTTGGGACCTCTGACTAGCGGGCGGGCCGGGGAGCTGTTTTTT
CASSLGPLTSGRAGELFF
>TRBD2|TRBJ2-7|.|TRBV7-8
TGTGCCAGCAGCTCCGGGACTAGCAAGGAGTACGAGCAGTACTTC
CASSSGTSKEYEQYF
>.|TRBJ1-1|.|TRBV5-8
TGTGCCGGGAGCCAATACATGAACACTGAAGCTTTCTTT
CAGSQYMNTEAFF
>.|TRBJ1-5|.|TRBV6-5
TGTGCCAGCAGGCTAGGACATTATAGCAATCAGCCCCAGCATTTT
CASRLGHYSNQPQHF
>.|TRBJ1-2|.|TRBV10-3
TGTGCCATCAGCCCGACCAGGGCGTGGGGCTACACCTTC
CAISPTRAWGYTF
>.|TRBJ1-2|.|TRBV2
TGTGCCAGCAGTGGTCGGGGTTTGGACTATGGCTACACCTTC
CASSGRGLDYGYTF
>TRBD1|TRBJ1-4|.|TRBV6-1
TGTGCCAGCAGTGAACTTGGACAGGGAAGTGAAAAACTGTTTTTT
CASSELGQGSEKLFF
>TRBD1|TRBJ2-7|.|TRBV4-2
TGTGCCAGCAGCCAAGAACAGGGGGCCTCCGAGCAGTACTTC
CASSQEQGASEQYF
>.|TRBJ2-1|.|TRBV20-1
TGCAGTGCTAGAGCTAGCAATGAGCAGTTCTTC
CSARASNEQFF
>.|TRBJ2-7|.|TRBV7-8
TGTGCCAGCAGCCAAGGGAGGGGGGTACACGAGCAGTACTTC
CASSQGRGVHEQYF
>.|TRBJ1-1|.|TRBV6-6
TGTGCCAGCAGTTTCTACGGGGGGTTGAACACTGAAGCTTTCTTT
CASSFYGGLNTEAFF
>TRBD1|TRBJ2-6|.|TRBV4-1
TGCGCCAGCAGCCAAGGACAGGGTAGGGGGGCCAACGTCCTGACTTTC
CASSQGQGRGANVLTF
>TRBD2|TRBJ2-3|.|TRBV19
TGTGCCAGTACGGAACTAGCGGGATACACAGATACGCAGTATTTT
CASTELAGYTDTQYF
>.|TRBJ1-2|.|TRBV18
TGTGCCAGCTCACGAGAGACAGGACCCTACTATGGCTACACCTTC
CASSRETGPYYGYTF
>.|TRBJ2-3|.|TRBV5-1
TGCGCCAGCAGCTTGGTTGGCAGGGGAAGAGGCACAGATACGCAGTATTTT
CASSLVGRGRGTDTQYF
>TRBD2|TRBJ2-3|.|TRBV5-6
TGTGCCAGCAGCTTCTTTCGAGGGCTAGCGGGGACAGATACGCAGTATTTT
CASSFFRGLAGTDTQYF
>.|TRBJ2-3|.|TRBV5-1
TGCGCCAGCACAGCCACAGGGACAGATACGCAGTATTTT
CASTATGTDTQYF
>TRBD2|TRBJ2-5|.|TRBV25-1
TGTGCCAGCAGCCCGTTTGGGGGGGTCGCAGAGACCCAGTACTTC
CASSPFGGVAETQYF
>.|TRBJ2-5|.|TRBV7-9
TGTGCCAGCAGTCCCAACTCCCGAGAGACCCAGTACTTC
CASSPNSRETQYF
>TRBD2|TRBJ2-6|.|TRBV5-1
TGCGCCAGCAGCTCCTTAGGGACTAGCGGGAGAGGAGCTGGGGCCAACGTCCTGACTTTC
CASSSLGTSGRGAGANVLTF
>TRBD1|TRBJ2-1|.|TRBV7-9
TGTGCCAGCAGCTCGATTCCCGGTCCGGGACAGGGGGTCGGTGAGCAGTTCTTC
CASSSIPGPGQGVGEQFF
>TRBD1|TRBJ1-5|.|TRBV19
TGTGCCAGTCAATTGGGACAGCTTCAGCCCCAGCATTTT
CASQLGQLQPQHF
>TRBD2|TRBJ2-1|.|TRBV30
TGTGCCTCTCTAGCGGGCGGCAATGAGCAGTTCTTC
CASLAGGNEQFF
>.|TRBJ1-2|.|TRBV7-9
TGTGCCACCTCGGAGGGGGGCTACACCTTC
CATSEGGYTF
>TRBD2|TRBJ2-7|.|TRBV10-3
TGTGCCATCAGTGAGAGACTAGCGGGAGTCGAGGACGAGCAGTACTTC
CAISERLAGVEDEQYF
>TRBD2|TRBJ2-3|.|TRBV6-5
TGTGCCAGCAGCCTCGGGGGGGTTAGCACAGATACGCAGTATTTT
CASSLGGVSTDTQYF
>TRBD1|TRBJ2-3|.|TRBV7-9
TGTGCCAGCAGCGCAAGGACAGGAGATACGCAGTATTTT
CASSARTGDTQYF